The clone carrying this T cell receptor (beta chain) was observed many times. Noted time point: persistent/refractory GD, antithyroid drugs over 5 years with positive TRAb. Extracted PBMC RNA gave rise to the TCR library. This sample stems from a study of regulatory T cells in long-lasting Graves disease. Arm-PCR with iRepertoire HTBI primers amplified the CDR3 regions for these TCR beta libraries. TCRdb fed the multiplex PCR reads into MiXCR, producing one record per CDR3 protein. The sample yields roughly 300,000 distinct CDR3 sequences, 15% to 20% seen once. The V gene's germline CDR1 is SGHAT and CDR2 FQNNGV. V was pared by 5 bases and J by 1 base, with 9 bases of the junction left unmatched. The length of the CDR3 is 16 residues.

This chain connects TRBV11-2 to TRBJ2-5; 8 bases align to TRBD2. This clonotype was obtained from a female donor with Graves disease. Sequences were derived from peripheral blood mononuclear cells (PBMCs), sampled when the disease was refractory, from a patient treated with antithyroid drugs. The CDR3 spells CASSPDPLAGQETQYF. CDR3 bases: TGTGCCAGCAGCCCAGACCCCCTAGCGGGCCAAGAGACCCAGTACTTC.